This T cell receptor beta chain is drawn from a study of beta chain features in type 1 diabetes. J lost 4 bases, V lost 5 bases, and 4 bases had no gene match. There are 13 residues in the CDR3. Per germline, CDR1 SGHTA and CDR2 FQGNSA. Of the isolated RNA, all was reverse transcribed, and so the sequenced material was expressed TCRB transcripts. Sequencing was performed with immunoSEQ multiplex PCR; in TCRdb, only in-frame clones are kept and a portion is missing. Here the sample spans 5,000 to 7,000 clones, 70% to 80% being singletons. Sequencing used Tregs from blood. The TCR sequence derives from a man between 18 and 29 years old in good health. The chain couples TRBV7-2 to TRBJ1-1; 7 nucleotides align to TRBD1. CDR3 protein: CASSPPGGTEAFF. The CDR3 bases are TGTGCCAGCAGCCCTCCAGGGGGCACTGAAGCTTTCTTT. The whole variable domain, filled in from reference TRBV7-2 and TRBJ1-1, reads GAGVSQSPSNKVTEKGKDVELRCDPISGHTALYWYRQSLGQGLEFLIYFQGNSAPDKSGLPSDRFSAERTGGSVSTLTIQRTQQEDSAVYLCASSPPGGTEAFFGQGTRLTVV.